The 32 T cell receptor beta chains given below trace back to one sample, sequenced in a study of blood T cell repertoires in COVID-19. Libraries were prepared by immunoSEQ multiplex PCR; TCRdb keeps only in-frame clonotypes and omits some of them. The sample includes about 350,000 clones, more than 75% of them seen just once. The specimen was PBMCs or T cells enriched from blood (not recorded which). The receptors come from a woman aged 30 to 39 who had recovered from COVID-19.

This clone was observed a single time. The gene calls are TRBV19 and TRBJ1-5; no clear D gene. CDR1 is LNHDA and CDR2 is SQIVND in the germline V gene (reference sequence). The V end was cut by 7 bases, the J end by 4 bases, with 20 bases between. The CDR3 sequence is 16 residues long. For the CDR3, the DNA is TGTGCCAGTACACCAGAGGGCGCGATCAGAAATCAGCCCCAGCATTTT. Amino acids: CASTPEGAIRNQPQHF.

The chain has TRBV6-6 and TRBJ2-1, with D possibly being TRBD1 (6 bases). From germline, CDR1 is MNHNY and CDR2 SVGAGI (reference sequence). Trimming removed 7 bases from V and 4 bases from J, with 8 bases in between. The CDR3 is made up of 12 amino acids. Here the CDR3 reads CASITGYNEQFF. The DNA for the CDR3 is TGTGCCAGCATTACAGGGTACAATGAGCAGTTCTTC.

CDR3 protein: CASSAGQGVRSNQPQHF. The CDR3 coding sequence is TGTGCCAGCAGCGCAGGACAGGGGGTAAGGAGCAATCAGCCCCAGCATTTT. This chain links TRBV11-2 with TRBJ1-5, with TRBD1 matching 10 bases. V lost 5 bases to trimming and J lost 1 base; unmatched junction nucleotides: 8. The CDR3 spans 17 residues. Germline V gives CDR1 SGHAT, CDR2 FQNNGV. The full variable domain, completed using reference TRBV11-2 and TRBJ1-5, is EAGVAQSPRYKIIEKRQSVAFWCNPISGHATLYWYQQILGQGPKLLIQFQNNGVVDDSQLPKDRFSAERLKGVDSTLKIQPAKLEDSAVYLCASSAGQGVRSNQPQHFGDGTRLSIL.

CDR3 protein: CASSRTSQETQYF. The CDR3 DNA reads as TGTGCCAGCAGCCGGACTAGCCAAGAGACCCAGTACTTC. V gene TRBV6-5 combines with J gene TRBJ2-5, with 7 bases fitting TRBD2. The V and J ends lost 6 bases and 1 base, in that order; junction bases with no gene match: 2. This CDR3 is 13 amino acids long. Germline CDR1 and CDR2: MNHEY and SVGAGI.

The J gene is TRBJ2-3, the V gene TRBV28; D is perhaps TRBD1 (5 bases). V lost 3 bases to trimming and J lost 0 bases, with 10 bases between them. The CDR3 has 15 residues. Germline CDR1 reads MDHEN; CDR2 reads SYDVKM. As DNA, the CDR3 is TGTGCCAGCAGTTTGGGGCAACTTAGCACAGATACGCAGTATTTT. Translated, it gives CASSLGQLSTDTQYF.

The chain joins TRBV11-3 to TRBJ2-7; D unresolved. V was clipped by 2 bases and J by 2 bases, with 16 bases between them. This CDR3 region has 16 residues. CDR1 is SGHNT, CDR2 YENEEA, per germline. CDR3 loop: CASSLLPRSQTYEQYF. The CDR3 DNA reads as TGTGCCAGCAGCTTACTCCCTAGGAGCCAGACCTACGAGCAGTACTTC. The whole variable domain, remainder taken from reference TRBV11-3 and TRBJ2-7, is EAGVVQSPRYKIIEKKQPVAFWCNPISGHNTLYWYLQNLGQGPELLIRYENEEAVDDSQLPKDRFSAERLKGVDSTLKIQPAELGDSAVYLCASSLLPRSQTYEQYFGPGTRLTVT.

The rearrangement joins TRBV27 to TRBJ1-6, with D possibly TRBD1 on 6 matching bases. The CDR3 is 15 amino acids. Germline V lookup: CDR1 MNHEY, CDR2 SMNVEV (reference sequence). V lost 5 bases and J lost 7, with 15 bases in between. CDR3 nucleotides: TGTGCCAGCAGTCTCCAAGGGGGGGCCAATTCACCCCTCCACTTT. Translated: CASSLQGGANSPLHF.

The genes are TRBV7-2 and TRBJ1-5, with 8 bases fitting TRBD1. With V trimmed by 0 bases and J by 6 bases, 4 bases remained unmatched. Per the germline V gene, CDR1 is SGHTA and CDR2 is FQGNSA. The CDR3 has 15 residues. The CDR3 is CASSLAQGGGQPQHF. The CDR3 DNA follows: TGTGCCAGCAGCTTAGCACAGGGGGGGGGTCAGCCCCAGCATTTT.

The V call is TRBV7-9, the J call TRBJ2-1, with 10 positions matching TRBD2. The V and J ends lost 4 bases and 5 bases, in that order; junction bases with no gene match: 8. The CDR3 runs 16 residues. The germline V gene encodes CDR1 SEHNR and CDR2 FQNEAQ (reference sequence). The CDR3 protein is CASSSEQRGGHNEQFF. The CDR3 DNA reads TGTGCCAGCAGCTCCGAACAGCGGGGGGGCCACAATGAGCAGTTCTTC.

The genes are TRBV6-5 and TRBJ2-1; 8 bases fit TRBD2. This CDR3 spans 15 amino acids. The trim removed 7 bases at V and 0 bases at J, leaving 5 bases unmatched. Germline V gene lookup returns CDR1 MNHEY and CDR2 SVGAGI. The CDR3 loop reads CASKNSGSSYNEQFF. In DNA, the CDR3 is TGTGCCAGCAAGAACAGCGGGAGCTCCTACAATGAGCAGTTCTTC.

The table lists this clone with a count of one. The chain employs TRBV6-6 and TRBJ2-1; 12 bases fit TRBD2. Germline values: CDR1 MNHNY, CDR2 SVGAGI (reference sequence). The junction had 10 bases not matched to a gene; V was cut back by 8 bases and J by 8 bases. The CDR3 is made up of 15 amino acids. Here the CDR3 DNA reads TGTGCCAGCGCTGACGCGACTAGCGGGGGATATGAGCAGTTCTTC. This translates into CASADATSGGYEQFF.

The CDR3 loop is CASSRLTSGGPFTGELFF. The CDR3 DNA reads as TGCGCCAGCAGCCGATTGACTAGCGGGGGCCCTTTCACCGGGGAGCTGTTTTTT. This rearrangement joins TRBV4-1 to TRBJ2-2; 12 nucleotides align to TRBD2. Germline V lookup: CDR1 MGHRA, CDR2 YSYEKL. This CDR3 region has 18 residues. V was clipped by 4 bases and J by 4 bases; unmatched bases: 10.

There are a few counts of this clone. The chain recombines TRBV4-2 with TRBJ1-2, with D hard to call. Germline assignment: CDR1 LGHNA and CDR2 YNFKEQ. Trimming took 4 bases from V and 5 from J, leaving 11 bases between them. This CDR3 comprises 13 residues. CDR3 DNA sequence: TGTGCCAGCAGCCCCCCGGGAGGATATGGCTACACCTTC. Translating it yields CASSPPGGYGYTF.

The V and J genes are TRBV19 and TRBJ2-2; 9 positions agree with TRBD2. Germline V lookup: CDR1 LNHDA, CDR2 SQIVND (reference sequence). The CDR3 spans 14 residues. V shed 5 bases and J 7 bases; nucleotides not matched to a gene: 5. In DNA form, the CDR3 reads TGTGCCAGTAGTGTAGCGGGAGTGGGCGGGGAGCTGTTTTTT. As protein: CASSVAGVGGELFF.

The genes are TRBV7-9 and TRBJ1-2; no definite D call. The germline V gene encodes CDR1 SEHNR and CDR2 FQNEAQ (reference sequence). With 2 bases removed from V and 6 bases from J, the gap between germline ends came to 10 bases. The CDR3 runs to 13 residues. The CDR3 is CASSLFSVDGYTF. DNA of the CDR3: TGTGCCAGCAGCTTATTTAGCGTCGATGGCTACACCTTC.

The gene calls are TRBV7-8 and TRBJ2-1; TRBD2 matches at 11 bases. CDR3 length: 19 amino acids. CDR1 and CDR2 (germline): SGHVS, FQNEAQ. V dropped 1 base and J dropped 2; count of bases not matched to a gene: 10. The CDR3 region is CASSLVPGLAGQTYNEQFF. CDR3 in DNA: TGTGCCAGCAGCTTAGTGCCCGGACTAGCGGGCCAAACCTACAATGAGCAGTTCTTC.

The chain joins TRBV3-1 (or the pseudogene TRBV3-2) to TRBJ1-6; no clear D gene. V lost 1 base, J lost 7 bases, and 8 bases lay in between. Germline CDR1 LGHDT, CDR2 YNNKEL (reference sequence). This CDR3 has 14 residues. CDR3 protein: CASSQVWRNSPLHF. The CDR3 coding sequence is TGTGCCAGCAGCCAAGTTTGGAGAAATTCACCCCTCCACTTT.

The V call is TRBV14, the J call TRBJ1-1; D not resolved. Germline assignment: CDR1 SGHDN and CDR2 FVKESK. Trimming stripped 0 bases from V and 1 base from J, with 3 bases between. The CDR3 runs to 13 residues. The CDR3 bases are TGTGCCAGCAGCCAAGACTGGAACACTGAAGCTTTCTTT. As protein: CASSQDWNTEAFF.

This chain links TRBV6-5 with TRBJ2-7; D is ambiguous. V was clipped by 5 bases and J by 4 bases, with 6 bases between them. The CDR3 runs to 11 residues. Germline loops: CDR1 MNHEY, CDR2 SVGAGI. The DNA for the CDR3 is TGTGCCAGCAGTAAGCATTACGAGCAGTACTTC. Its protein product is CASSKHYEQYF.

This clone was picked up a small number of times. This chain links TRBV11-3 with TRBJ1-5; D perhaps matches TRBD1 (5 bases). The CDR3 contains 14 residues. The germline gives CDR1 SGHNT, CDR2 YENEEA. Trimming pared 8 bases from V and 7 bases from J, leaving 18 bases between. The CDR3 here is CASRAGIKWQPQHF. In DNA, the CDR3 is TGTGCCAGCCGGGCAGGGATCAAGTGGCAGCCCCAGCATTTT.

This clone was seen once. The genes are TRBV6-5 and TRBJ2-7, with 8 positions matching TRBD1. V lost 3 bases to trimming and J lost 3 bases; unmatched junction nucleotides: 7. Looked up from germline, CDR1 is MNHEY and CDR2 is SVGAGI. CDR3 size: 15 residues. DNA for the CDR3: TGTGCCAGCAGTTATTCCGACAGGGGTCGCTACGAGCAGTACTTC. It codes for CASSYSDRGRYEQYF.

The chain combines TRBV29-1 with TRBJ2-2; D is undetermined. Germline assignment: CDR1 SQVTM and CDR2 ANQGSEA. The CDR3 loop spans 10 amino acids. The CDR3 nucleotides are TGCAATTCAGACACCGGGGAGCTGTTTTTT. This encodes CNSDTGELFF.

CDR3 amino acids: CASSLVNRYYEQYF. Here the CDR3 DNA reads TGTGCCAGCAGCTTAGTCAACAGATACTACGAGCAGTACTTC. V gene TRBV7-9 combines with J gene TRBJ2-7; D gene unclear. The V end lost 1 base, the J end lost 3 bases, and 10 bases lay between the germline ends. The CDR3 extends over 14 amino acids. From germline, CDR1 is SEHNR and CDR2 FQNEAQ (reference sequence).

This chain connects TRBV19 to TRBJ1-5, with D unclear. This CDR3 is 15 amino acids long. Trimming took off 2 bases at V and 0 bases at J, with 8 bases between the two ends. CDR1 and CDR2 from the germline V gene are LNHDA and SQIVND (reference sequence). CDR3 sequence reads: CASSIYAYSNQPQHF. The CDR3 coding sequence is TGTGCCAGTAGTATATATGCGTATAGCAATCAGCCCCAGCATTTT.

This clone was detected once. The chain joins TRBV11-2 to TRBJ2-1, with 7 bases fitting TRBD2. Unmatched junction bases numbered 14, after V lost 5 bases and J lost 7 bases. Germline CDR1 reads SGHAT; CDR2 reads FQNNGV. The CDR3 consists of 16 residues. The CDR3 protein is CASSPGAGVVANEQFF. In DNA form, the CDR3 reads TGTGCCAGCAGCCCCGGGGCGGGAGTGGTCGCGAATGAGCAGTTCTTC.

The V gene is TRBV19, the J gene TRBJ1-1, with a tentative D call TRBD1 (6 bases). V lost 4 bases and J lost 8, with 14 bases in between. The CDR3 spans 13 residues. CDR1 and CDR2 (germline): LNHDA, SQIVND (reference sequence). The CDR3 nucleotides are TGTGCCAGTAGTAGGCGGGGGGGCCCAGAAGCTTTCTTT. The encoded protein is CASSRRGGPEAFF. Based on the CDR3 plus reference TRBV19 and TRBJ1-1, the full variable domain is DGGITQSPKYLFRKEGQNVTLSCEQNLNHDAMYWYRQDPGQGLRLIYYSQIVNDFQKGDIAEGYSVSREKKESFPLTVTSAQKNPTAFYLCASSRRGGPEAFFGQGTRLTVV.

This clone has a handful of counts. This chain connects TRBV4-1 to TRBJ1-3, with D perhaps matching TRBD1 (5 bases). The CDR3 sequence is 17 residues long. CDR1 and CDR2 (germline): MGHRA, YSYEKL. Trimming shortened V by 4 bases and J by 4 bases, and 20 bases separated the two germline ends. CDR3 sequence (DNA): TGCGCCAGCAGCCCCCAGACCCGGGGGAGATCGGGAAACACCATATATTTT. Translating it yields CASSPQTRGRSGNTIYF.

The gene calls are TRBV2 and TRBJ1-4; maybe TRBD1 (5 bases). This CDR3 has 14 amino acids. V was shortened by 5 bases and J by 10 bases, with 17 bases between the two germline ends. The germline gives CDR1 SNHLY, CDR2 FYNNEI. The CDR3 DNA follows: TGTGCCAGCAGTTTGGCGACGGGGGAGGCAAAACTGTTTTTT. It translates to CASSLATGEAKLFF.

The chain couples TRBV5-1 to TRBJ2-3; no definite D call. Per germline, CDR1 SGHRS and CDR2 YFSETQ. This CDR3 comprises 12 residues. The V and J ends lost 5 bases and 4 bases respectively, with 8 bases between them. The CDR3 spells CASSFLPDTQYF. CDR3 nucleotide sequence: TGCGCCAGCAGTTTTCTACCAGATACGCAGTATTTT.

The chain recombines TRBV6-1 with TRBJ1-1; maybe TRBD1 (5 bases). V was pared by 2 bases and J by 5 bases, with 6 bases between. The germline V gene encodes CDR1 MNHNS and CDR2 SASEGT. The CDR3 sequence is 12 residues long. The CDR3 region has the DNA TGTGCCAGCAGTGAAAGGGGAACTGAAGCTTTCTTT. Translation gives CASSERGTEAFF.

This rearrangement joins TRBV7-9 to TRBJ1-2, with 9 bases that match TRBD1. This CDR3 spans 14 amino acids. V shed 0 bases, J shed 4 bases, and the junction held 0 bases outside the gene matches. Germline values: CDR1 SEHNR, CDR2 FQNEAQ (reference sequence). The CDR3 spells CASSLAGQGYGYTF. The DNA of the CDR3 is TGTGCCAGCAGCTTAGCGGGACAGGGCTATGGCTACACCTTC.

The V gene is TRBV6-5, the J gene TRBJ1-5, with D unresolved. The V end was cut by 7 bases, the J end by 2 bases, with 12 bases between. The CDR3 is made up of 14 amino acids. CDR1 and CDR2 (germline): MNHEY, SVGAGI. This CDR3 reads CASTGWQGNQPQHF. DNA of the CDR3: TGTGCCAGCACGGGGTGGCAGGGCAATCAGCCCCAGCATTTT.